The sequence of this TCR beta chain was determined in a study of blood T cell repertoires in COVID-19. Across the study: Samples taken during acute and convalescent COVID-19 were collected in the United States, Italy and Spain. Nucleic acid was either cDNA or gDNA, and it came from T cells, B-cell-depleted T cells, or PBMCs.

Trimming at V came to 0 bases and at J to 4 bases, leaving 13 bases not matched to a gene. The CDR3 length is 19 residues. Germline loops: CDR1 KGHSH, CDR2 LQKENI. Using immunoSEQ multiplex PCR, the repertoire was profiled, and TCRdb retains in-frame clones only, with some absent. Counted here are roughly 200,000 clones, roughly 82% occurring once; the ten biggest clones make up around 14%. The chain joins TRBV18 to TRBJ2-2; 8 positions agree with TRBD1. The receptor's source is a human donor in a cohort sampled during active COVID-19. Sequencing input: peripheral blood. The CDR3 bases are TGTGCCAGCTCACCACCGTCAGGGGGCATCTTTTCGGGCACCGGGGAGCTGTTTTTT. Its translation: CASSPPSGGIFSGTGELFF.